The sequence of this T cell receptor (beta chain) was determined in a study of blood T cell repertoires in COVID-19. The V and J ends lost 3 bases and 7 bases respectively, with 12 bases between them. The CDR3 length is 13 residues. Using immunoSEQ multiplex PCR, the repertoire was profiled, and TCRdb retains in-frame clones only, with some absent. The table records about 210,000 clones, 81% of them present only once. Ages ranged from about 18 to 100 years, with residence in around 24 US areas. Clinical history reported by participants formed the basis on which cohorts were assigned. The clonotype was recovered from a woman between 50 and 59 years old with acute COVID-19. Specimen: PBMCs or T cells enriched from blood (not recorded which). V gene TRBV12-3 or TRBV12-4 combines with J gene TRBJ1-2; D not certain. CDR3: CASSFGSFSGYTF. The DNA of the CDR3 is TGTGCCAGCAGTTTTGGTTCTTTTAGTGGCTACACCTTC.